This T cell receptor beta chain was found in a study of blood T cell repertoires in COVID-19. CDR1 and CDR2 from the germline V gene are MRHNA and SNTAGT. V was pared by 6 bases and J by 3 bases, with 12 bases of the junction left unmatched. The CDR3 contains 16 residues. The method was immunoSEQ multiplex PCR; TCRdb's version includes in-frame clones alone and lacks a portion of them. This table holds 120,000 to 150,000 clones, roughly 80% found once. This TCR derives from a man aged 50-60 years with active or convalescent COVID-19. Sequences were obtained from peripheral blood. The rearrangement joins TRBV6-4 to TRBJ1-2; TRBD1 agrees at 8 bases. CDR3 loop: CASSPSGNRGDYGYTF. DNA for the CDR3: TGTGCCAGCAGCCCCTCGGGCAACAGGGGGGACTATGGCTACACCTTC.